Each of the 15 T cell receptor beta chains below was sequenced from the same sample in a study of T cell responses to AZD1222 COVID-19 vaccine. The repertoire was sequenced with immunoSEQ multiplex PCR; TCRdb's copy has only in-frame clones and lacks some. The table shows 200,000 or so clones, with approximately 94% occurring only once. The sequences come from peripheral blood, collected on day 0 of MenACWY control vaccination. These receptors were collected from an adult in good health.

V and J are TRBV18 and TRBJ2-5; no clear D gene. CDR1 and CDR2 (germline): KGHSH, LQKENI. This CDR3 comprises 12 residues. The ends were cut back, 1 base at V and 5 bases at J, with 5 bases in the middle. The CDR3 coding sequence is TGTGCCAGCTCACCACAGGACGAGACCCAGTACTTC. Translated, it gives CASSPQDETQYF.

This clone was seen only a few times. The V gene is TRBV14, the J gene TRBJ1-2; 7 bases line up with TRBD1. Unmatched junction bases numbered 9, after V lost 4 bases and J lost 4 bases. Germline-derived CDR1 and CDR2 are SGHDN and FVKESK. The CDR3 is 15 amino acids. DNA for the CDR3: TGTGCCAGCAGCCCTCAACAGACAGGGCCCTATGGCTACACCTTC. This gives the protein CASSPQQTGPYGYTF.

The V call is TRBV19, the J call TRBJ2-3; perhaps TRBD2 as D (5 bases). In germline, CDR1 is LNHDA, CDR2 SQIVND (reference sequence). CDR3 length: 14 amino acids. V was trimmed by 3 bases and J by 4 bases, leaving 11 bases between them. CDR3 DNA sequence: TGTGCCAGTAGTATCCCTAGCACCGCAGATACGCAGTATTTT. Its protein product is CASSIPSTADTQYF.

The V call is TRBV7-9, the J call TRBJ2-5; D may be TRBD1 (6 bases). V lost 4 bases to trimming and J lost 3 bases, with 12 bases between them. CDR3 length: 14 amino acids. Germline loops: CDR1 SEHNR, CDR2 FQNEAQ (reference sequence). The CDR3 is CASSSRQVEETQYF. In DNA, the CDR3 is TGTGCCAGCAGCTCCCGACAGGTCGAAGAGACCCAGTACTTC.

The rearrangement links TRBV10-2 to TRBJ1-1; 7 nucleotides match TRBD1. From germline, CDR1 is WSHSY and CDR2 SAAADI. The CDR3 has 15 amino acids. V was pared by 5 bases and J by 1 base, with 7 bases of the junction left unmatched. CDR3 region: CASSTYRGGNTEAFF. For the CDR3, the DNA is TGCGCCAGCAGTACCTACAGGGGTGGGAACACTGAAGCTTTCTTT.

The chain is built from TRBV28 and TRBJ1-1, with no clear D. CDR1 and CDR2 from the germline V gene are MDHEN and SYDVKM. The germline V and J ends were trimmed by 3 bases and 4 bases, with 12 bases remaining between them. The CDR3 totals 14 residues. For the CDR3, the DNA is TGTGCCAGCAGTTTGGAAGGAGGGAGCACTGAAGCTTTCTTT. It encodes CASSLEGGSTEAFF.

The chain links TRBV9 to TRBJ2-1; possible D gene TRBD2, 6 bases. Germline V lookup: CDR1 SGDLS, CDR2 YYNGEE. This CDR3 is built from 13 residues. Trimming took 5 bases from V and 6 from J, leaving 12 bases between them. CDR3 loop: CASSSRSGNEQFF. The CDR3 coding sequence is TGTGCCAGCAGTTCCCGTAGCGGCAATGAGCAGTTCTTC.

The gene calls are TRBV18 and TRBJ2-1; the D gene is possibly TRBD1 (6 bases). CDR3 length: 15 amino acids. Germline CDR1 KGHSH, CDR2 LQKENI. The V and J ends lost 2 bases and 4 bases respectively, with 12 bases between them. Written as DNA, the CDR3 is TGTGCCAGCTCACCAACCGGGACACGTTACAATGAGCAGTTCTTC. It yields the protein CASSPTGTRYNEQFF.

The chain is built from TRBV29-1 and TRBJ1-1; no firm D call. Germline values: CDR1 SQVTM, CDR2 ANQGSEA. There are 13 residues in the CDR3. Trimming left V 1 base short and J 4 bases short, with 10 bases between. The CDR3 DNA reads TGCAGCGTTGAAGGGGCCGGGGTCACTGAAGCTTTCTTT. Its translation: CSVEGAGVTEAFF.

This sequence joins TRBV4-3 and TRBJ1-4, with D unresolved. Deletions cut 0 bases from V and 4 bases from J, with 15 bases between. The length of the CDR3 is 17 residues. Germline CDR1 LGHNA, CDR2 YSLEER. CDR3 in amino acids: CASSQESGYGSNEKLFF. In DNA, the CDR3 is TGCGCCAGCAGCCAAGAAAGCGGATACGGGAGTAATGAAAAACTGTTTTTT.

The CDR3, as DNA: TGTGCCAGCAGCCTGGAGGGCCGAGATACGCAGTATTTT. It encodes CASSLEGRDTQYF. The V call is TRBV4-2, the J call TRBJ2-3; the D gene is possibly TRBD2 (6 bases). The ends were cut back, 4 bases at V and 5 bases at J, with 10 bases in the middle. The CDR3 is made up of 13 amino acids. Germline CDR1 is LGHNA and CDR2 is YNFKEQ.

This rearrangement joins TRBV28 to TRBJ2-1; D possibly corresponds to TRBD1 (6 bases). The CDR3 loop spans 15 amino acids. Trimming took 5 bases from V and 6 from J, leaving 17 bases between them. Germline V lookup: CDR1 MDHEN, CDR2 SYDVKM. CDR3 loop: CASSTGTSWGNEQFF. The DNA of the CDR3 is TGTGCCAGCAGTACAGGGACATCCTGGGGCAATGAGCAGTTCTTC.

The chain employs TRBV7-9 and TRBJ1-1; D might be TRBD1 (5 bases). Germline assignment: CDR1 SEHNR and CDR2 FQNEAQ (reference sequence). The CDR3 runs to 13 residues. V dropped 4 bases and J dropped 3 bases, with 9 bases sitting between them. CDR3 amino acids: CASSSGTYTEAFF. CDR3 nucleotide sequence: TGTGCCAGCAGCTCCGGGACGTACACTGAAGCTTTCTTT.

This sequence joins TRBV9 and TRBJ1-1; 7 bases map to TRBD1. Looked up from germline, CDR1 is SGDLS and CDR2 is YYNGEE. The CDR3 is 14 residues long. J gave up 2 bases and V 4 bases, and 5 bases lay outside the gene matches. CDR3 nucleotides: TGTGCCAGCAGCCCCCGGACAGGAAACACTGAAGCTTTCTTT. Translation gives CASSPRTGNTEAFF.

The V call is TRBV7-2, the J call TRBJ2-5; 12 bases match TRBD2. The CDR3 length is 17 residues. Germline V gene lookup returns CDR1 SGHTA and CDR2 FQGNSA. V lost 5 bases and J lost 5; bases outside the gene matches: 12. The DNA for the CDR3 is TGTGCCAGCAGCGCCAGGTCCACTAGCGGGGGGTCGGAGACCCAGTACTTC. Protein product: CASSARSTSGGSETQYF. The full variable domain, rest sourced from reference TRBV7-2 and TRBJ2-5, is GAGVSQSPSNKVTEKGKDVELRCDPISGHTALYWYRQSLGQGLEFLIYFQGNSAPDKSGLPSDRFSAERTGGSVSTLTIQRTQQEDSAVYLCASSARSTSGGSETQYFGPGTRLLVL.